The rows below give T cell receptor beta chains drawn from one sample of a study of blood T cell repertoires in COVID-19. Assay: immunoSEQ multiplex PCR; the TCRdb copy retains only in-frame clones and omits some. The table has under 170,000 clones, roughly nine tenths seen once. Sequencing was performed on peripheral blood. The receptor source for this set is a woman aged 55-70 years with active or convalescent COVID-19. The CDR3 runs from the conserved cysteine through the conserved F or W. Each record gives: J gene, D gene, clone size, V gene, CDR3 protein, CDR3 DNA. A D gene is named only where the DNA matches it firmly. Where a row states a size, it is once, few, many or the class of an expanded clone; other rows omit it.

TRBJ2-2 NA NA TRBV6-2/TRBV6-3 CASSPMRKSNTGELFF TGTGCCAGCAGCCCCATGCGCAAATCGAACACCGGGGAGCTGTTTTTT
TRBJ1-4 NA NA TRBV18 CASSSSYSEKLFF TGTGCCAGCTCATCCTCCTACTCGGAAAAACTGTTTTTT
TRBJ2-7 NA NA TRBV6-1 CASSEGTAYEQYF TGTGCCAGCAGTGAAGGGACAGCTTACGAGCAGTACTTC
TRBJ1-1 NA NA TRBV9 CASSVVFTATEAFF TGTGCCAGCAGCGTAGTATTTACAGCAACTGAAGCTTTCTTT
TRBJ1-2 NA NA TRBV7-9 CASSPTEGVDYGYTF TGTGCCAGCAGCCCCACAGAGGGGGTCGACTATGGCTACACCTTC
TRBJ2-7 NA NA TRBV20-1 CSASYGSSYEQYF TGCAGTGCTAGTTACGGGAGCTCCTACGAGCAGTACTTC
TRBJ2-1 NA NA TRBV19 CASSIESEQGSNNEQFF TGTGCCAGTAGTATAGAGTCAGAACAGGGAAGTAACAATGAGCAGTTCTTC
TRBJ2-7 NA few TRBV5-4 CASSRPEGYEQYF TGTGCCAGCAGCCGCCCCGAGGGCTACGAGCAGTACTTC
TRBJ2-5 NA NA TRBV3-1/TRBV3-2 CASSRPTFTETQYF TGTGCCAGCAGTCGACCGACTTTTACAGAGACCCAGTACTTC
TRBJ2-7 NA once TRBV6-5 CASSYAASYEQYF TGTGCCAGCAGTTACGCGGCTAGCTACGAGCAGTACTTC
TRBJ1-2 NA NA TRBV30 CACIRDPEVYGYTF TGTGCCTGTATCCGGGATCCCGAGGTCTATGGCTACACCTTC
TRBJ2-2 TRBD2 NA TRBV6-5 CASNGLAGTGELFF TGTGCCAGCAACGGACTAGCGGGCACCGGGGAGCTGTTTTTT
TRBJ2-7 TRBD2 NA TRBV10-3 CAIRPREGEQYF TGTGCCATTAGGCCCCGGGAGGGCGAGCAGTACTTC
TRBJ1-2 NA NA TRBV18 CASSPLRGGNYGYTF TGTGCCAGCTCACCACTCCGGGGAGGCAACTATGGCTACACCTTC
TRBJ2-2 NA once TRBV24-1 CATSDPKTGNTGELFF TGTGCCACCAGTGATCCTAAGACAGGGAACACCGGGGAGCTGTTTTTT
TRBJ1-1 TRBD1 few TRBV5-5 CASSTGQGAGVNTEAFF TGTGCCAGCAGCACGGGACAGGGGGCCGGGGTGAACACTGAAGCTTTCTTT
TRBJ2-7 TRBD2 NA TRBV6-6 CASSLGLAGGWSYEQYF TGTGCCAGCAGTCTGGGACTAGCGGGGGGGTGGTCCTACGAGCAGTACTTC
TRBJ2-5 TRBD1 NA TRBV7-3 CASSRGGQREETQYF TGTGCCAGCAGCAGAGGGGGACAGAGAGAAGAGACCCAGTACTTC
TRBJ1-1 NA NA TRBV15 CATSTRDTEAFF TGTGCCACCAGCACCCGGGACACTGAAGCTTTCTTT
TRBJ1-2 NA NA TRBV2 CASSQAGGYTF TGTGCCAGCAGCCAGGCGGGTGGCTACACCTTC
TRBJ2-3 NA NA TRBV10-3 CAISETRGTESADTQYF TGTGCCATCAGTGAGACGCGCGGGACAGAATCAGCAGATACGCAGTATTTT
TRBJ2-3 TRBD1 NA TRBV10-3 CAISAGTESDTQYF TGTGCCATCAGTGCCGGGACAGAATCAGATACGCAGTATTTT
TRBJ2-5 TRBD2 NA TRBV5-4 CASSHQAGGFGRETQYF TGTGCCAGCAGCCATCAAGCGGGGGGGTTCGGTCGGGAGACCCAGTACTTC
TRBJ1-5 TRBD1 NA TRBV19 CASRTGGGNQPQHF TGTGCCAGTAGAACAGGGGGCGGCAATCAGCCCCAGCATTTT
TRBJ1-1 NA NA TRBV7-2 CASSLAGPNTEAFF TGTGCCAGCAGCTTGGCGGGGCCGAACACTGAAGCTTTCTTT
TRBJ1-1 NA NA TRBV4-3 CASSQDAGAGTEAFF TGCGCCAGCAGCCAAGATGCAGGGGCTGGGACTGAAGCTTTCTTT
TRBJ2-5 TRBD1 NA TRBV7-2 CASTTRGPAGETQYF TGTGCCAGCACTACCAGGGGGCCGGCTGGAGAGACCCAGTACTTC
TRBJ1-1 NA NA TRBV7-9 CASSTQGPTEAFF TGTGCCAGCAGCACACAGGGACCCACTGAAGCTTTCTTT
TRBJ1-4 NA once TRBV21-1 CASSNRQTNEKLFF TGTGCCAGCAGCAACAGACAAACTAATGAAAAACTGTTTTTT
TRBJ1-5 NA NA TRBV19 CASNPGLYSNQPQHF TGTGCCAGTAACCCAGGACTTTATAGCAATCAGCCCCAGCATTTT
TRBJ2-7 TRBD1 once TRBV5-1 CASSSGTGSYEQYF TGCGCCAGCAGCTCCGGGACAGGGTCCTACGAGCAGTACTTC
TRBJ1-5 NA NA TRBV6-6 CASKGQYLSNQPQHF TGTGCCAGCAAAGGACAGTATCTCAGCAATCAGCCCCAGCATTTT
TRBJ2-7 TRBD1 NA TRBV18 CASSGWGQGSYEQYF TGTGCCAGCTCAGGGTGGGGACAGGGATCCTACGAGCAGTACTTC
TRBJ1-2 TRBD1 NA TRBV24-1 CATSEGQGYGYTF TGTGCCACCAGTGAGGGACAGGGCTATGGCTACACCTTC
TRBJ1-1 NA once TRBV19 CASSSYRNTEAFF TGTGCCAGTAGTTCCTACAGGAACACTGAAGCTTTCTTT
TRBJ2-2 NA NA TRBV15 CATSNTGKTGELFF TGTGCCACCAGCAACACCGGGAAGACCGGGGAGCTGTTTTTT
TRBJ2-1 NA NA TRBV7-8 CASKTGRNNEQFF TGTGCCAGCAAAACAGGCCGCAACAATGAGCAGTTCTTC
TRBJ2-7 TRBD2 NA TRBV10-3 CATNGLAGGSKYF TGTGCCACCAATGGACTAGCGGGGGGTTCAAAGTACTTC
TRBJ1-5 TRBD1 once TRBV19 CATGQGQAQHF TGTGCCACAGGACAGGGTCAAGCCCAGCATTTT
TRBJ2-5 NA NA TRBV12-5 CASGFGLRAQETQYF TGTGCTAGTGGTTTTGGCCTCAGGGCTCAAGAGACCCAGTACTTC
TRBJ2-3 NA once TRBV7-2 CASKRRGPSGTDTQYF TGTGCCAGCAAAAGGCGGGGGCCCAGTGGCACAGATACGCAGTATTTT
TRBJ2-1 NA NA TRBV6-2/TRBV6-3 CASSTVSGSYNEQFF TGTGCCAGCAGCACCGTGAGCGGGTCCTACAATGAGCAGTTCTTC
TRBJ2-6 TRBD1 NA TRBV2 CASSWRQGQAGANVLTF TGTGCCAGCAGTTGGAGACAGGGGCAAGCTGGGGCCAACGTCCTGACTTTC
TRBJ2-3 NA NA TRBV12-3/TRBV12-4 CASSPREDTQYF TGTGCCAGCAGTCCGAGGGAGGATACGCAGTATTTT
TRBJ1-3 NA once TRBV19 CASSIQGTSGNTIYF TGTGCCAGTAGTATTCAGGGGACCTCTGGAAACACCATATATTTT
TRBJ1-3 TRBD1 few TRBV18 CASSHDRGFSGNTIYF TGTGCCAGCTCTCACGACAGGGGCTTCTCTGGAAACACCATATATTTT
TRBJ1-2 NA NA TRBV5-1 CASSLSGAPVYGYTF TGCGCCAGCAGCTTGAGCGGGGCCCCCGTCTATGGCTACACCTTC
TRBJ1-2 TRBD1 NA TRBV18 CASSRGQGHNYGYTF TGTGCCAGCTCACGGGGACAGGGGCACAACTATGGCTACACCTTC